The 8 T cell receptor beta chains below all came from one sample that was sequenced in a study of a mutant IDH1 vaccine in newly diagnosed glioma. The time point: week 5, during vaccination. All doses held 300 ug of mutant IDH1 20-mer peptide, with topical imiquimod. Data came from immunoSEQ multiplex PCR; TCRdb stores just in-frame clones and leaves some out. The sample holds some 27,000 clones; about 76% are singletons and the top ten take roughly a tenth. The antigens for these receptors are not known. Specimen: PBMCs, collected from a glioma patient whose treatment included an IDH1 peptide vaccine. The receptors shown here come from a middle-aged man with glioma.

The chain employs TRBV28 and TRBJ2-7; D unresolved. Trimming removed 3 bases from V and 7 bases from J, with 7 bases in between. Germline V CDR1 and CDR2: MDHEN, SYDVKM. The CDR3 sequence is 11 residues long. CDR3 protein: CASSLSREQYF. The CDR3 region has the DNA TGTGCCAGCAGTTTGTCTCGGGAGCAGTACTTC. Full variable domain (rest looked up from reference TRBV28 and TRBJ2-7): DVKVTQSSRYLVKRTGEKVFLECVQDMDHENMFWYRQDPGLGLRLIYFSYDVKMKEKGDIPEGYSVSREKKERFSLILESASTNQTSMYLCASSLSREQYFGPGTRLTVT.

The chain carries TRBV15 and TRBJ2-1, with 10 bases matching TRBD2. This CDR3 is 18 amino acids long. The germline gives CDR1 LNHNV, CDR2 YYDKDF (reference sequence). J was trimmed by 8 bases and V by 1 base; bases with no gene match: 14. The CDR3 sequence: CATSRAGSGRAWADEQFF. The DNA of the CDR3 is TGTGCCACCAGCAGAGCTGGCAGCGGGAGGGCCTGGGCGGATGAGCAGTTCTTC.

This clone was picked up a small number of times. In nucleotides, the CDR3 is TGTGCCAGTTCCTCTCGGAGAAGCGGGGTCGATGGCTACACCTTC. It translates to CASSSRRSGVDGYTF. The chain employs TRBV19 and TRBJ1-2; D is unresolved. Per germline, CDR1 LNHDA and CDR2 SQIVND (reference sequence). V lost 8 bases and J lost 6, with 22 bases in between. This CDR3 is built from 15 residues.

This chain connects TRBV6-1 to TRBJ2-2; the D is unclear. Germline V gene sequence: CDR1 MNHNS, CDR2 SASEGT. The CDR3 contains 14 residues. Trimming took 6 bases from V and 3 from J, leaving 11 bases between them. The CDR3 nucleotides read TGTGCCAGCAGCCGCCTGAGGTACACCGGGGAGCTGTTTTTT. Its translation: CASSRLRYTGELFF.

This clone was recorded a few times. The chain uses TRBV6-6 and TRBJ1-3; no clear D. V dropped 5 bases and J dropped 4 bases, with 9 bases sitting between them. This CDR3 contains 13 residues. Germline V gene lookup returns CDR1 MNHNY and CDR2 SVGAGI (reference sequence). The CDR3 is CASSPLAGNTIYF. The CDR3 DNA is TGTGCCAGCAGTCCTCTTGCCGGAAACACCATATATTTT.

The rearrangement joins TRBV29-1 to TRBJ2-1; tentative D call: TRBD2 (5 bases). There are 15 residues in the CDR3. The V and J ends lost 3 bases and 3 bases respectively, with 15 bases between them. Per the germline V gene, CDR1 is SQVTM and CDR2 is ANQGSEA. The CDR3 nucleotides read TGCAGCGTTGAGGGATTGGAGGCTTTCTACAATGAGCAGTTCTTC. It specifies CSVEGLEAFYNEQFF.

This chain uses TRBV18 with TRBJ2-5; TRBD1 matches 7 bases. The V gene end was trimmed by 4 bases and the J gene end by 5 bases; junction bases not matched to a gene: 10. The CDR3 length is 15 residues. The germline CDR1 and CDR2 sequences are KGHSH and LQKENI. The CDR3 nucleotides are TGTGCCAGCTCACTGGGACAGCGAAGGCCTGAGACCCAGTACTTC. Residues: CASSLGQRRPETQYF.

This sequence joins TRBV7-2 and TRBJ2-5; 10 nucleotides line up with TRBD2. Trimming removed 3 bases from V and 4 bases from J; junction bases left unmatched: 11. The germline gives CDR1 SGHTA, CDR2 FQGNSA. The CDR3 runs to 17 residues. CDR3 sequence (DNA): TGTGCCAGCAGCTTCCGAAGCGGGAGGGCCTATAGAGAGACCCAGTACTTC. Protein product: CASSFRSGRAYRETQYF.